Presented here are 25 T cell receptor beta chains from one specimen sequenced in a study of blood T cell repertoires in COVID-19. Some clones are missing from TCRdb's copy, which holds only in-frame ones; the method was immunoSEQ multiplex PCR. The table shows 50,000 to 65,000 clones, with approximately 92% occurring only once. The sample taken for sequencing was peripheral blood. These receptors came from a man over 45 with active COVID-19.

This chain uses TRBV12-5 with TRBJ2-7; the match to TRBD2 covers 7 bases. The CDR3 loop spans 14 amino acids. V was pared by 5 bases and J by 1 base, with 5 bases of the junction left unmatched. Germline CDR1 is LGHNT and CDR2 is FRNRAP. The CDR3 DNA reads TGTGCTAGTGGTCCGGGACTACCATCCTACGAGCAGTACTTC. Amino acids: CASGPGLPSYEQYF.

The gene calls are TRBV3-1 (or the pseudogene TRBV3-2) and TRBJ1-2; 7 nucleotides agree with TRBD1. This CDR3 comprises 14 residues. The junction had 8 bases not matched to a gene; V was cut back by 4 bases and J by 6 bases. Germline assignment: CDR1 LGHDT and CDR2 YNNKEL (reference sequence). CDR3 bases: TGTGCCAGCAGCCGAGGGGGCGCGGAGCATGGCTACACCTTC. It is translated as CASSRGGAEHGYTF.

The rearrangement uses TRBV6-5 and TRBJ1-2; 9 positions agree with TRBD1. The CDR3 has 15 amino acids. The V segment lost 2 bases and the J segment 4 bases; nucleotides outside the gene matches: 5. Germline-derived CDR1 and CDR2 are MNHEY and SVGAGI. The CDR3 region has the DNA TGTGCCAGCAGTTACGCTGGACAGGGGCTCTATGGCTACACCTTC. Encoded protein: CASSYAGQGLYGYTF.

This clone was seen a handful of times. V usage is TRBV15 and J usage is TRBJ1-1; D is perhaps TRBD1 (6 bases). The CDR3 length is 13 residues. The V and J ends lost 10 bases and 2 bases respectively, with 14 bases between them. Germline CDR1 LNHNV, CDR2 YYDKDF (reference sequence). As DNA, the CDR3 is TGTGCCATCGCTCGACAGGTCAACACTGAAGCTTTCTTT. Translated: CAIARQVNTEAFF.

V usage is TRBV3-1 (or the pseudogene TRBV3-2) and J usage is TRBJ2-6; D possibly corresponds to TRBD1 (6 bases). CDR3 length: 18 amino acids. Trimming took 0 bases from V and 2 from J, leaving 14 bases between them. CDR1 is LGHDT, CDR2 YNNKEL, per germline (reference sequence). This chain's CDR3 is CASSQEVQGTPGANVLTF. CDR3 nucleotide sequence: TGTGCCAGCAGCCAAGAGGTACAGGGAACCCCTGGGGCCAACGTCCTGACTTTC.

This chain uses TRBV18 with TRBJ2-2, with 7 bases identical to TRBD1. The CDR3 spans 14 residues. V was pared by 3 bases and J by 4 bases, with 2 bases of the junction left unmatched. Germline lookup yields CDR1 KGHSH and CDR2 LQKENI. This chain's CDR3 is CASSPRTGTGELFF. CDR3 nucleotide sequence: TGTGCCAGCTCACCTAGGACAGGCACCGGGGAGCTGTTTTTT.

This chain uses TRBV6-5 with TRBJ1-6; 7 bases line up with TRBD1. The CDR3 is 15 residues long. CDR1 MNHEY and CDR2 SVGAGI come from the germline V gene. V lost 6 bases to trimming and J lost 7 bases; unmatched junction nucleotides: 9. CDR3 region: CASRGGRAPNSPLHF. CDR3 in DNA: TGTGCCAGCAGAGGGGGCCGGGCCCCAAATTCACCCCTCCACTTT.

V usage is TRBV5-4 and J usage is TRBJ2-3; 16 bases are a match to TRBD2. There are 18 residues in the CDR3. The germline CDR1 and CDR2 sequences are SGHNT and YYREEE (reference sequence). With 4 bases clipped from V and 5 bases from J, the junction kept 10 bases outside the gene matches. The CDR3 DNA follows: TGTGCCAGCAGCCGCGGGACTAGCGGGGGGGCCGTCCTAGATACGCAGTATTTT. Its translation is CASSRGTSGGAVLDTQYF.

The gene calls are TRBV4-1 and TRBJ2-2; possibly TRBD2 for D (5 bases). Germline V lookup: CDR1 MGHRA, CDR2 YSYEKL. With 0 bases removed from V and 4 bases from J, the gap between germline ends came to 6 bases. The CDR3 spans 14 residues. The CDR3 region is CASSQEAGTGELFF. Here the CDR3 DNA reads TGCGCCAGCAGCCAAGAGGCGGGCACCGGGGAGCTGTTTTTT.

The chain uses TRBV19 and TRBJ1-2; 7 bases fit TRBD1. Trimming took 4 bases from V and 4 from J; bases not matched to a gene: 9. The CDR3 runs to 15 residues. Germline V gives CDR1 LNHDA, CDR2 SQIVND (reference sequence). The CDR3 region has the DNA TGTGCCAGTAGTACCGGACAGGCTCGTATCTATGGCTACACCTTC. As protein: CASSTGQARIYGYTF. The variable domain in full, with the rest retrieved from reference TRBV19 and TRBJ1-2, is DGGITQSPKYLFRKEGQNVTLSCEQNLNHDAMYWYRQDPGQGLRLIYYSQIVNDFQKGDIAEGYSVSREKKESFPLTVTSAQKNPTAFYLCASSTGQARIYGYTFGSGTRLTVV.

This clone came up once. The chain joins TRBV6-1 to TRBJ2-2, with 11 bases matching TRBD1. The CDR3 runs 16 residues. Germline V gives CDR1 MNHNS, CDR2 SASEGT. Trimming took 3 bases from V and 4 from J; bases not matched to a gene: 4. This chain's CDR3 is CASSEGQGVGTGELFF. The CDR3 DNA reads TGTGCCAGCAGTGAGGGACAGGGGGTCGGCACCGGGGAGCTGTTTTTT.

This clone was seen only once. The rearrangement uses TRBV6-2 or TRBV6-3 and TRBJ1-5; D possibly corresponds to TRBD1 (6 bases). V was cut by 3 bases and J by 7 bases, with 13 bases left in between. CDR3 length equals 14 residues. Germline assignment: CDR1 MNHEY and CDR2 SVGEGT. CDR3 in amino acids: CASSYGGGGQPQHF. In DNA, the CDR3 is TGTGCCAGCAGTTATGGGGGGGGCGGACAGCCCCAGCATTTT.

Regarding this clone: Other DNA sequences in the sample encode the same CDR3. The CDR3 sequence is CASSSPGDTGELFF. The CDR3 nucleotides are TGTGCCAGCAGTTCCCCAGGGGACACCGGGGAGCTGTTTTTT. The rearrangement uses TRBV28 and TRBJ2-2, with D maybe TRBD1 (6 bases). The ends were cut back, 4 bases at V and 3 bases at J, with 9 bases in the middle. The germline gives CDR1 MDHEN, CDR2 SYDVKM. CDR3 length: 14 amino acids.

J is TRBJ2-7 and V is TRBV6-5, with 7 nucleotides matching TRBD2. V gave up 11 bases and J gave up 0 bases; unmatched junction bases: 7. The germline V gene has CDR1 MNHEY and CDR2 SVGAGI. CDR3 length equals 13 residues. CDR3 DNA sequence: TGTGCCTACTCTTGGGGGGGCTCCTACGAGCAGTACTTC. The encoded protein is CAYSWGGSYEQYF.

The count of this clone is one. V usage is TRBV30 and J usage is TRBJ1-1; no firm D call. Germline V CDR1 and CDR2: GTSNPN, SVGIG (reference sequence). V lost 0 bases and J 10 bases, leaving 12 bases between the germline ends. This CDR3 contains 12 residues. The DNA for the CDR3 is TGTGCCTGGAGTGTAACAGCCGGCGCAGCTTTCTTT. As protein: CAWSVTAGAAFF.

The chain employs TRBV7-6 and TRBJ1-4; 9 bases fit TRBD1. The germline V gene has CDR1 SGHVS and CDR2 FNYEAQ. The CDR3 covers 17 residues. Losses at the gene ends were 1 base for V and 7 bases for J; bases not matched to a gene: 10. CDR3 nucleotide sequence: TGTGCCAGCAGCTTAGGGCCCCGACAGGGGGAGAGTGAAAAACTGTTTTTT. It encodes CASSLGPRQGESEKLFF.

The rearrangement links TRBV18 to TRBJ2-7, with 11 bases identical to TRBD2. Germline V lookup: CDR1 KGHSH, CDR2 LQKENI. Trimming at V came to 0 bases and at J to 3 bases, leaving 10 bases not matched to a gene. This CDR3 comprises 18 residues. Written as DNA, the CDR3 is TGTGCCAGCTCACCACCGACTAGCGGGGCCCCCGTTAACTACGAGCAGTACTTC. Its protein product is CASSPPTSGAPVNYEQYF.

The chain has TRBV5-1 and TRBJ2-7; D unclear. With 3 bases removed from V and 5 bases from J, the gap between germline ends came to 18 bases. CDR3 size: 15 residues. CDR1 is SGHRS, CDR2 YFSETQ, per germline. CDR3 sequence: CASSSVRRDRDEQYF. The CDR3 bases are TGCGCCAGCAGCTCCGTTAGAAGAGACCGGGACGAGCAGTACTTC.

The rearrangement links TRBV3-1 (or the pseudogene TRBV3-2) to TRBJ1-5; no clear D. Trimming took off 1 base at V and 3 bases at J, with 10 bases between the two ends. The CDR3 loop spans 15 amino acids. Germline loops: CDR1 LGHDT, CDR2 YNNKEL (reference sequence). CDR3 nucleotides: TGTGCCAGCAGCCAAGGCGGCGGTAACAATCAGCCCCAGCATTTT. Its protein product is CASSQGGGNNQPQHF.

The V and J genes are TRBV19 and TRBJ2-2; TRBD1 matches 7 bases. Germline V CDR1 and CDR2: LNHDA, SQIVND (reference sequence). Trimming removed 4 bases from V and 4 bases from J; junction bases left unmatched: 6. CDR3 size: 15 residues. The CDR3 region is CASSRTGPSTGELFF. The CDR3 region has the DNA TGTGCCAGTAGTAGGACAGGTCCGAGCACCGGGGAGCTGTTTTTT.

This rearrangement joins TRBV2 to TRBJ2-7; no reliable D call. V was cut by 4 bases and J by 3 bases, with 7 bases left in between. The CDR3 covers 12 residues. CDR1 and CDR2 (germline): SNHLY, FYNNEI. CDR3 DNA: TGTGCCAGCAGTGTCAGGAACTACGAGCAGTACTTC. As protein: CASSVRNYEQYF.

V is TRBV4-1 and J is TRBJ2-5; 7 bases are shared with TRBD2. V shed 0 bases, J shed 4 bases, and the junction held 8 bases outside the gene matches. The CDR3 contains 16 residues. Germline CDR1 and CDR2: MGHRA and YSYEKL. This CDR3 is CASSQEGWTRGETQYF. The CDR3 region has the DNA TGCGCCAGCAGCCAAGAAGGTTGGACTAGAGGAGAGACCCAGTACTTC.

The CDR3 bases are TGTGCCAGTAGTAGAACCGGACTAGCGGGGGACCTTAAAGAGACCCAGTACTTC. Amino acid sequence: CASSRTGLAGDLKETQYF. This sequence joins TRBV19 and TRBJ2-5; 13 bases are a match to TRBD2. The length of the CDR3 is 18 residues. CDR1 is LNHDA and CDR2 is SQIVND in the germline V gene (reference sequence). J was trimmed by 3 bases and V by 4 bases; bases with no gene match: 11.

This clone was detected only a few times. This rearrangement joins TRBV14 to TRBJ2-2, with a weak D call TRBD2 (7 bases). CDR1 SGHDN and CDR2 FVKESK come from the germline V gene. This CDR3 has 18 amino acids. V lost 4 bases, J lost 5 bases, and 23 bases lay in between. The CDR3 loop reads CASSRDLLQGGWTGELFF. The CDR3 DNA is TGTGCCAGCAGCCGGGACCTACTACAGGGAGGGTGGACCGGGGAGCTGTTTTTT.

The chain carries TRBV12-5 and TRBJ1-4, with TRBD1 as a possible D gene (6 bases). Germline V lookup: CDR1 LGHNT, CDR2 FRNRAP. V lost 3 bases and J lost 11, with 13 bases in between. The CDR3 covers 13 residues. The CDR3 is CASGLADQGKLFF. CDR3 nucleotides: TGTGCTAGTGGTTTAGCTGATCAGGGGAAACTGTTTTTT.